Listed below are T cell receptor beta chains from one sample, sequenced in a study of PD-L1 blockade in urothelial cancer. Here immunoSEQ multiplex PCR was the method, and the copy in TCRdb shows in-frame clones only, minus some. The sample holds 50,000 to 55,000 clones, around 74% seen once. The sample here was PBMCs, taken around atezolizumab (anti-PD-L1) treatment. All receptors come from an older man with urothelial cancer. Each CDR3 is given without its conserved first and last residue. The order of the fields is J gene, D gene, V gene, CDR3 protein. The D gene is left open where the match is weak.

j_gene: TRBJ2-5
d_gene: TRBD1
v_gene: TRBV14
CDR3aa: ASSQDLGQGNQY

j_gene: TRBJ1-5
d_gene: TRBD1
v_gene: TRBV6-1
CDR3aa: ASTRDREVQPQH

j_gene: TRBJ1-4
d_gene: NA
v_gene: TRBV21-1
CDR3aa: ASVNTGFPLTYEKLF

j_gene: TRBJ2-7
d_gene: NA
v_gene: TRBV2
CDR3aa: ASRDTEQFYEQY

j_gene: TRBJ1-2
d_gene: NA
v_gene: TRBV6-6
CDR3aa: ASSYRRAKNYGYT

j_gene: TRBJ1-2
d_gene: TRBD1
v_gene: TRBV18
CDR3aa: ASSPNPPGQLHYGYT

j_gene: TRBJ1-2
d_gene: NA
v_gene: TRBV4-3
CDR3aa: ASSQDIGGFSSYT

j_gene: TRBJ2-7
d_gene: TRBD2
v_gene: TRBV19
CDR3aa: ASSMSGTPFSEQY

j_gene: TRBJ1-1
d_gene: TRBD1
v_gene: TRBV5-5
CDR3aa: ASSQGGTEAF

j_gene: TRBJ1-4
d_gene: TRBD1
v_gene: TRBV14
CDR3aa: ASSQNPGQLNEKLF

j_gene: TRBJ2-7
d_gene: NA
v_gene: TRBV5-1
CDR3aa: ASSFEALDEQY

j_gene: TRBJ2-4
d_gene: TRBD1
v_gene: TRBV18
CDR3aa: ASSPLPGQGQNIQY

j_gene: TRBJ1-5
d_gene: NA
v_gene: TRBV2
CDR3aa: ASSEGGGLAFNQPQH

j_gene: TRBJ2-7
d_gene: NA
v_gene: TRBV6-5
CDR3aa: ASSYGGDKTYEQY

j_gene: TRBJ1-5
d_gene: NA
v_gene: TRBV4-3
CDR3aa: ASSQVYGDNQPQH

j_gene: TRBJ2-3
d_gene: NA
v_gene: TRBV7-9
CDR3aa: ASSPLLGTDTQY

j_gene: TRBJ2-5
d_gene: NA
v_gene: TRBV2
CDR3aa: ASSGSLGSQETQY

j_gene: TRBJ1-2
d_gene: NA
v_gene: TRBV6-5
CDR3aa: ATRSPGGTGGYT

j_gene: TRBJ2-2
d_gene: NA
v_gene: TRBV2
CDR3aa: ASSLRENTGELF

j_gene: TRBJ2-2
d_gene: NA
v_gene: TRBV7-3
CDR3aa: ASSYLTGELF

j_gene: TRBJ2-1
d_gene: TRBD1
v_gene: TRBV27
CDR3aa: ASRDRATYNEQF

j_gene: TRBJ1-1
d_gene: NA
v_gene: TRBV11-1
CDR3aa: ASSFFEDTEAF

j_gene: TRBJ1-4
d_gene: TRBD1
v_gene: TRBV28
CDR3aa: ASIQRRGPGEKLF

j_gene: TRBJ1-1
d_gene: NA
v_gene: TRBV18
CDR3aa: ASSPSDTEAF

j_gene: TRBJ2-7
d_gene: NA
v_gene: TRBV5-4
CDR3aa: ASSPGGNGNYEQY